Listed here are 26 T cell receptor beta chains from one sample, sequenced in a study of OX40 agonist ivuxolimab in advanced cancers. This table comes from immunoSEQ multiplex PCR, and its TCRdb copy is limited to in-frame clones, with some not included. Of 20,000 or so clones in the sample, around three quarters are singletons; the top ten hold 16%. Sequences were derived from CD4+ or CD8+ T cells sorted from blood, sampled in a trial of the OX40 agonist ivuxolimab. All receptors derive from an adult with an advanced solid tumor such as melanoma, head and neck, liver or kidney cancer.

The chain links TRBV7-9 to TRBJ1-1; D remains ambiguous. The CDR3 extends over 13 amino acids. Germline loops: CDR1 SEHNR, CDR2 FQNEAQ (reference sequence). Trimming took 5 bases from V and 4 from J, leaving 11 bases between them. The CDR3 bases are TGTGCCAGCAGCCCTAAGGAGTCCACTGAAGCTTTCTTT. It codes for CASSPKESTEAFF.

The J gene is TRBJ2-2, the V gene TRBV19; tentatively, D is TRBD1 (5 bases). Trimming took 3 bases from V and 3 from J, leaving 11 bases between them. The germline V gene encodes CDR1 LNHDA and CDR2 SQIVND (reference sequence). The CDR3 is 15 amino acids. The CDR3 region is CASSITGAYTGELFF. DNA of the CDR3: TGTGCCAGTAGTATCACTGGGGCCTACACCGGGGAGCTGTTTTTT.

This chain joins TRBV6-5 and TRBJ2-3; TRBD2 matches 8 bases. CDR1 MNHEY and CDR2 SVGAGI come from the germline V gene. This CDR3 region has 15 residues. The ends lost 6 bases at V and 2 bases at J; junction bases unmatched: 7. The CDR3 sequence: CASSYRLAYTDTQYF. In DNA, the CDR3 is TGTGCCAGCAGCTACAGACTAGCGTACACAGATACGCAGTATTTT.

The chain recombines TRBV7-8 with TRBJ2-2; 8 bases map to TRBD1. The CDR3 spans 14 residues. J was trimmed by 1 base and V by 7 bases; bases with no gene match: 2. Per the germline V gene, CDR1 is SGHVS and CDR2 is FQNEAQ. The CDR3 protein is CASIGTGNTGELFF. The CDR3 DNA reads TGTGCCAGCATAGGGACAGGGAACACCGGGGAGCTGTTTTTT.

CDR3: CASSSGGGETQYF. The CDR3 region has the DNA TGTGCCAGCAGTAGTGGGGGTGGGGAGACCCAGTACTTC. The chain is built from TRBV25-1 and TRBJ2-5; D is possibly TRBD1 or TRBD2 (5 bases each). V lost 5 bases and J lost 5, with 12 bases in between. This CDR3 has 13 residues. Per germline, CDR1 MGHDK and CDR2 SYGVNS.

CDR3: CASSSAAGAHNEQFF. CDR3 nucleotides: TGTGCCAGCAGCTCCGCGGCAGGGGCCCACAATGAGCAGTTCTTC. V gene TRBV7-3 combines with J gene TRBJ2-1; D might be TRBD1 (6 bases). Germline assignment: CDR1 SGHTA and CDR2 FQGTGA. V lost 4 bases and J 5 bases, leaving 15 bases between the germline ends. This CDR3 contains 15 residues.

This clone has a handful of counts. The V call is TRBV11-2, the J call TRBJ2-1; 7 positions agree with TRBD1. Trimming cost V 5 bases and J 4 bases; bases outside gene matches: 8. In germline, CDR1 is SGHAT, CDR2 FQNNGV. CDR3 length: 15 residues. The CDR3 region has the DNA TGTGCCAGCAGCCTAAGACAGGGACCTTACAATGAGCAGTTCTTC. Translating it yields CASSLRQGPYNEQFF.

The chain links TRBV5-1 to TRBJ2-7, with 7 bases matching TRBD2. Germline values: CDR1 SGHRS, CDR2 YFSETQ. The CDR3 is 15 amino acids. Trimming at V came to 3 bases and at J to 3 bases, leaving 9 bases not matched to a gene. The CDR3 loop reads CASSWGGEALYEQYF. For the CDR3, the DNA is TGCGCCAGCAGCTGGGGAGGGGAGGCCCTCTACGAGCAGTACTTC. Based on the CDR3 plus reference TRBV5-1 and TRBJ2-7, the full variable domain is KAGVTQTPRYLIKTRGQQVTLSCSPISGHRSVSWYQQTPGQGLQFLFEYFSETQRNKGNFPGRFSGRQFSNSRSEMNVSTLELGDSALYLCASSWGGEALYEQYFGPGTRLTVT.

The chain uses TRBV6-5 and TRBJ1-2, with D possibly matching TRBD1 (6 bases). Germline V gene data show CDR1 as MNHEY and CDR2 as SVGAGI. Deletions cut 5 bases from V and 8 bases from J, with 18 bases between. There are 14 residues in the CDR3. CDR3 DNA: TGTGCCAGCAGTCCCGAAGGGGGAGTTTGGGGCTACACCTTC. It translates to CASSPEGGVWGYTF.

This rearrangement joins TRBV25-1 to TRBJ1-1, with D uncertain. The CDR3 spans 13 residues. Germline values: CDR1 MGHDK, CDR2 SYGVNS. Trimming removed 2 bases from V and 3 bases from J, with 7 bases in between. This CDR3 is CASSEEGYTEAFF. CDR3 nucleotide sequence: TGTGCCAGCAGTGAAGAGGGCTACACTGAAGCTTTCTTT.

The chain couples TRBV19 to TRBJ1-5, with D tentatively TRBD1 (6 bases). The germline gives CDR1 LNHDA, CDR2 SQIVND (reference sequence). The CDR3 is made up of 15 amino acids. V was pared by 6 bases and J by 1 base, with 13 bases between. In DNA, the CDR3 is TGTGCCAGTAGCCTACAGGGATACAGCAATCAGCCCCAGCATTTT. Amino acids: CASSLQGYSNQPQHF. Combining the CDR3 with reference TRBV19 and TRBJ1-5 gives the whole variable domain DGGITQSPKYLFRKEGQNVTLSCEQNLNHDAMYWYRQDPGQGLRLIYYSQIVNDFQKGDIAEGYSVSREKKESFPLTVTSAQKNPTAFYLCASSLQGYSNQPQHFGDGTRLSIL.

The gene calls are TRBV4-1 and TRBJ2-3, with D perhaps given as TRBD1 or TRBD2 (5 bases each). The germline gives CDR1 MGHRA, CDR2 YSYEKL. Deletions cut 4 bases from V and 3 bases from J, with 11 bases between. The CDR3 is 14 amino acids. Here the CDR3 reads CASSRGEGTDTQYF. The CDR3 region has the DNA TGCGCCAGCAGCCGGGGTGAGGGGACAGATACGCAGTATTTT.

In nucleotides, the CDR3 is TGTGCCATCAGTGAGTCTGGTTTGAGAACAGGGGGCGAAGGGACCCAGTACTTC. Translating gives CAISESGLRTGGEGTQYF. V usage is TRBV10-3 and J usage is TRBJ2-5; 9 bases are a match to TRBD1. The germline gives CDR1 ENHRY, CDR2 SYGVKD. The V and J ends lost 0 bases and 7 bases, in that order; junction bases with no gene match: 15. CDR3 length equals 18 residues.

This chain joins TRBV13 and TRBJ2-4, with D perhaps matching TRBD1 or TRBD2 (6 bases each). CDR1 and CDR2 from the germline V gene are PRHDT and FYEKMQ (reference sequence). Between the trimmed V and J ends, which lost 2 bases and 6 bases, there was a span of 11 bases. The CDR3 has 14 residues. The CDR3 DNA reads TGTGCCAGCAGCTTACGGGGGCTTGGAAACATTCAGTACTTC. Translation gives CASSLRGLGNIQYF.

The chain is built from TRBV18 and TRBJ1-5; 7 bases agree with TRBD1. Germline CDR1 reads KGHSH; CDR2 reads LQKENI. There are 16 residues in the CDR3. The junction had 15 bases not matched to a gene; V was cut back by 10 bases and J by 3 bases. The CDR3 sequence: CAIQTERGGLNQPQHF. CDR3 DNA sequence: TGTGCCATTCAAACCGAGAGAGGGGGCCTCAATCAGCCCCAGCATTTT.

This sequence joins TRBV29-1 and TRBJ2-1, with 10 bases that match TRBD1. The CDR3 is 13 residues long. Trimming cost V 3 bases and J 7 bases; bases outside gene matches: 3. Germline CDR1 and CDR2: SQVTM and ANQGSEA. This chain's CDR3 is CSVDGTGVNEQFF. DNA for the CDR3: TGCAGCGTTGATGGGACAGGGGTTAATGAGCAGTTCTTC.

This chain links TRBV7-9 with TRBJ2-7; TRBD2 matches 8 bases. Germline V gene data show CDR1 as SEHNR and CDR2 as FQNEAQ (reference sequence). The ends lost 4 bases at V and 2 bases at J; junction bases unmatched: 10. This CDR3 is built from 16 residues. CDR3 protein: CASSSNSGSMTYEQYF. The CDR3 DNA reads as TGTGCCAGCAGCTCAAACAGCGGGAGTATGACCTACGAGCAGTACTTC. The variable domain in full, with the rest retrieved from reference TRBV7-9 and TRBJ2-7, is DTGVSQNPRHKITKRGQNVTFRCDPISEHNRLYWYRQTLGQGPEFLTYFQNEAQLEKSRLLSDRFSAERPKGSFSTLEIQRTEQGDSAMYLCASSSNSGSMTYEQYFGPGTRLTVT.

This clone is labeled medium-sized. The chain links TRBV5-6 to TRBJ1-6, with TRBD1 as a possible D gene (5 bases). CDR3 length: 14 residues. V was pared by 2 bases and J by 4 bases, with 7 bases between. CDR1 and CDR2 (germline): SGHDT, YYEEEE. The CDR3 here is CASSFQGYNSPLHF. CDR3 sequence (DNA): TGTGCCAGCAGCTTTCAGGGTTATAATTCACCCCTCCACTTT.

This clone has more than one count but fewer than ten. The rearrangement joins TRBV6-5 to TRBJ1-1; 8 bases match TRBD1. CDR3 length: 14 amino acids. The V and J ends lost 6 bases and 0 bases, in that order; junction bases with no gene match: 3. Germline V CDR1 and CDR2: MNHEY, SVGAGI. The CDR3 here is CASREDRVNTEAFF. The CDR3 DNA is TGTGCCAGCAGAGAGGACAGGGTGAACACTGAAGCTTTCTTT.

V gene TRBV29-1 combines with J gene TRBJ2-1; either TRBD1 or TRBD2 may fit D (5 bases each). The germline V and J ends were trimmed by 2 bases and 2 bases, with 10 bases remaining between them. Looked up from germline, CDR1 is SQVTM and CDR2 is ANQGSEA. The CDR3 loop spans 14 amino acids. CDR3 sequence (DNA): TGCAGCGTTGAAAGGGGACCTACCTACAATGAGCAGTTCTTC. Amino acid sequence: CSVERGPTYNEQFF.

This clone has just one count. The rearrangement joins TRBV11-2 to TRBJ2-7; a possible D gene is TRBD2 (6 bases). CDR3 length equals 18 residues. With 0 bases removed from V and 0 bases from J, the gap between germline ends came to 18 bases. Germline V gives CDR1 SGHAT, CDR2 FQNNGV. CDR3 in DNA: TGTGCCAGCAGCTTAGATCAGTGGGGGACTCCGAGCTCCTACGAGCAGTACTTC. It yields the protein CASSLDQWGTPSSYEQYF.

V gene TRBV5-1 combines with J gene TRBJ2-5; TRBD2 might be the D (6 bases). V lost 3 bases and J 0 bases, leaving 15 bases between the germline ends. CDR1 and CDR2 from the germline V gene are SGHRS and YFSETQ. CDR3 length equals 16 residues. The CDR3 DNA reads as TGCGCCAGCAGCTGGAGGGACCCAACGTACCAAGAGACCCAGTACTTC. Translating it yields CASSWRDPTYQETQYF.

The chain carries TRBV19 and TRBJ1-2; D ambiguous. Deletions cut 3 bases from V and 2 bases from J, with 7 bases between. Per germline, CDR1 LNHDA and CDR2 SQIVND (reference sequence). The CDR3 sequence is 13 residues long. CDR3 coding DNA: TGTGCCAGTAGTATTAGCAGGAACTATGGCTACACCTTC. Translation gives CASSISRNYGYTF.

The gene calls are TRBV7-8 and TRBJ2-6; the D is unclear. Germline values: CDR1 SGHVS, CDR2 FQNEAQ. Trimming shortened V by 3 bases and J by 0 bases, and 6 bases separated the two germline ends. CDR3 length equals 15 residues. CDR3 region: CASSFTLSGANVLTF. In nucleotides, the CDR3 is TGTGCCAGCAGCTTCACTCTCTCTGGGGCCAACGTCCTGACTTTC.

The rearrangement links TRBV15 to TRBJ2-5, with D hard to call. Germline CDR1 and CDR2: LNHNV and YYDKDF (reference sequence). The CDR3 is 17 residues long. Trimming removed 4 bases at V and 0 bases at J, with 18 bases between. The CDR3 region is CATSTQTGQPYQETQYF. In DNA form, the CDR3 reads TGTGCCACCAGCACCCAAACCGGGCAGCCATACCAAGAGACCCAGTACTTC.

The rearrangement joins TRBV4-1 to TRBJ1-3; D call uncertain. The germline V gene has CDR1 MGHRA and CDR2 YSYEKL. The germline V and J ends were trimmed by 4 bases and 2 bases, with 12 bases remaining between them. The CDR3 length is 15 residues. CDR3 bases: TGCGCCAGCAGCCCCTTCAGAGCGACTGGAAACACCATATATTTT. The encoded protein is CASSPFRATGNTIYF.